These 31 T cell receptor beta chains came from one sample sequenced in a study of identical twins. TCRdb redid the calling of the 5' RACE reads with MiXCR, one entry per CDR3 protein. The sample includes 400,000 to 550,000 distinct CDR3 sequences, approximately 24% of them seen just once. This same sample was also taken into another study, of T cells expressing NK-cell markers.

The sequenced sample consisted of CD4+ T cells sorted from blood. The source is a woman aged 18-29 years in good health.

The table lists this clonotype with a few counts. The CDR3 spells CASSSRLAGENDEQFF. The CDR3 nucleotides are TGTGCCAGCAGTTCAAGACTAGCGGGAGAAAACGATGAGCAGTTCTTC. The J gene is TRBJ2-1, the V gene TRBV12-3 or TRBV12-4, with 12 bases fitting TRBD2. The V gene end was trimmed by 4 bases and the J gene end by 8 bases; junction bases not matched to a gene: 9. This CDR3 is built from 16 residues.

The chain combines TRBV6-5 with TRBJ1-2; 7 positions agree with TRBD1. This CDR3 spans 16 amino acids. Germline CDR1 is MNHEY and CDR2 is SVGAGI. Trimming cost V 4 bases and J 3 bases; bases outside gene matches: 11. In nucleotides, the CDR3 is TGTGCCAGCAGTTCAACGACAGGGTCTTTGGACTATGGCTACACCTTC. Translation: CASSSTTGSLDYGYTF.

In this sample, this clonotype turned up a few times. The V and J genes are TRBV20-1 and TRBJ2-3; D possibly corresponds to TRBD2 (5 bases). V lost 7 bases, J lost 6 bases, and 14 bases lay in between. CDR3 length equals 12 residues. Germline loops: CDR1 DFQATT, CDR2 SNEGSKA (reference sequence). The CDR3 here is CSVKKGDDTQYF. The CDR3 nucleotides read TGCAGTGTCAAGAAGGGAGATGATACGCAGTATTTT.

This clonotype was recorded a few times. The rearrangement links TRBV6-4 to TRBJ2-5, with TRBD2 matching 8 bases. The trim removed 2 bases at V and 4 bases at J, leaving 3 bases unmatched. The CDR3 length is 14 residues. CDR1 and CDR2 from the germline V gene are MRHNA and SNTAGT. The CDR3 is CASSDASGLETQYF. CDR3 coding DNA: TGTGCCAGCAGTGACGCTAGCGGGCTAGAGACCCAGTACTTC.

This rearrangement joins TRBV12-3 or TRBV12-4 to TRBJ1-2; D gene unclear. Trimming took 9 bases from V and 1 from J, leaving 6 bases between them. The CDR3 totals 11 residues. The CDR3 is CASFNNYGYTF. The CDR3 bases are TGTGCCAGTTTCAATAACTATGGCTACACCTTC.

This clonotype was seen a handful of times. The chain uses TRBV20-1 and TRBJ2-7; 8 nucleotides line up with TRBD1. The germline CDR1 and CDR2 sequences are DFQATT and SNEGSKA (reference sequence). J was trimmed by 7 bases and V by 6 bases; bases with no gene match: 11. The CDR3 sequence is 13 residues long. This CDR3 is CSASGQGREEQYF. In DNA, the CDR3 is TGCAGTGCAAGCGGACAGGGACGGGAAGAGCAGTACTTC.

The chain recombines TRBV5-1 with TRBJ2-7; D is unclear. Trimming stripped 0 bases from V and 2 bases from J, with 9 bases between. CDR1 SGHRS and CDR2 YFSETQ come from the germline V gene. The CDR3 contains 14 residues. The CDR3, as DNA: TGCGCCAGCAGCTTGGTAGGTAGCACCTACGAGCAGTACTTC. Translation gives CASSLVGSTYEQYF.

This clonotype was counted between two and nine times. The V gene is TRBV5-1, the J gene TRBJ2-5; possibly TRBD2 for D (6 bases). There are 14 residues in the CDR3. Trimming pared 6 bases from V and 5 bases from J, leaving 17 bases between. Germline CDR1 and CDR2: SGHRS and YFSETQ. In nucleotides, the CDR3 is TGCGCCAGCAAATGGGAGGAGGCTTGGGAGACCCAGTACTTC. Translated: CASKWEEAWETQYF.

CDR3 nucleotide sequence: TGTGCCAGCAGGGTGGTCGGAGAACTCCACGAGCAGTACTTC. This codes for CASRVVGELHEQYF. The chain employs TRBV6-1 and TRBJ2-7; the D is unclear. Germline assignment: CDR1 MNHNS and CDR2 SASEGT. The CDR3 runs 14 residues. The V end was cut by 6 bases, the J end by 5 bases, with 17 bases between.

This clonotype was seen repeatedly, ten times or more. V gene TRBV5-1 combines with J gene TRBJ2-3; D is unclear. V lost 6 bases and J 2 bases, leaving 10 bases between the germline ends. Germline CDR1 SGHRS, CDR2 YFSETQ. There are 13 residues in the CDR3. CDR3 amino acids: CASTLDPTDTQYF. CDR3 nucleotides: TGCGCCAGCACCCTGGACCCCACAGATACGCAGTATTTT.

The sample holds a few counts of this clonotype. The chain is built from TRBV7-6 and TRBJ2-7; D is unresolved. Germline assignment: CDR1 SGHVS and CDR2 FNYEAQ. The CDR3 has 15 amino acids. V was cut by 2 bases and J by 4 bases, with 15 bases left in between. The CDR3 nucleotides read TGTGCCAGCAGCTTAAAGCCGGACCCCGCTTACGAGCAGTACTTC. Translation gives CASSLKPDPAYEQYF.

This clonotype showed up just a few times. The chain has TRBV28 and TRBJ2-7; D is perhaps TRBD2 (6 bases). Germline lookup yields CDR1 MDHEN and CDR2 SYDVKM. The V end lost 8 bases, the J end lost 9 bases, and 14 bases lay between the germline ends. The CDR3 runs 11 residues. CDR3 in amino acids: CASRNWRGQYF. The CDR3 DNA reads as TGTGCCAGCCGTAACTGGAGGGGGCAGTACTTC.

This clonotype was seen a handful of times. The V gene is TRBV5-1, the J gene TRBJ2-6; D is unresolved. With 1 base removed from V and 4 bases from J, the gap between germline ends came to 12 bases. CDR3 length: 16 residues. In germline, CDR1 is SGHRS, CDR2 YFSETQ. CDR3 in amino acids: CASSLLRTGGANVLTF. Here the CDR3 DNA reads TGCGCCAGCAGCTTGCTTAGGACGGGCGGGGCCAACGTCCTGACTTTC.

The V and J genes are TRBV5-1 and TRBJ2-1, with 10 nucleotides matching TRBD2. The CDR3 has 14 residues. The V gene's germline CDR1 is SGHRS and CDR2 YFSETQ. V was pared by 7 bases and J by 5 bases, with 6 bases of the junction left unmatched. The CDR3 DNA follows: TGCGCCAGCTCTTACGGGACTAGCGACAATGAGCAGTTCTTC. Its protein product is CASSYGTSDNEQFF.

The chain links TRBV20-1 to TRBJ2-7, with 10 bases aligning to TRBD1. The CDR3 runs to 15 residues. The V gene end was trimmed by 5 bases and the J gene end by 4 bases; junction bases not matched to a gene: 11. CDR1 is DFQATT and CDR2 is SNEGSKA in the germline V gene (reference sequence). DNA for the CDR3: TGCAGTGCTGTGGGGACAGGGGTAAGGGGGTACGAGCAGTACTTC. Its protein product is CSAVGTGVRGYEQYF.

This clonotype was detected only a few times. J is TRBJ2-1 and V is TRBV10-3; TRBD2 matches at 8 bases. This CDR3 spans 12 amino acids. The V and J ends lost 8 bases and 9 bases, in that order; junction bases with no gene match: 6. Per the germline V gene, CDR1 is ENHRY and CDR2 is SYGVKD. CDR3 sequence (DNA): TGTGCCATCGTAACGACTAGCGCTGAGCAGTTCTTC. This codes for CAIVTTSAEQFF.

This rearrangement joins TRBV5-1 to TRBJ2-1; 12 nucleotides match TRBD2. The CDR3 has 19 amino acids. The V gene end was trimmed by 3 bases and the J gene end by 9 bases; junction bases not matched to a gene: 19. CDR1 is SGHRS and CDR2 is YFSETQ in the germline V gene. CDR3 sequence reads: CASSSFKRPTTSGGGEQFF. The CDR3 coding sequence is TGCGCCAGCAGCTCCTTCAAGCGCCCGACGACTAGCGGGGGAGGTGAGCAGTTCTTC.

Comment on this clonotype: Mismatch with germline at one junction end may stem from a read error. The chain combines TRBV19 with TRBJ2-5; D unclear. Germline V gives CDR1 LNHDA, CDR2 SQIVND (reference sequence). The CDR3 has 14 amino acids. The CDR3 sequence is CASSVDGSQETQYF. The CDR3 DNA follows: TGTGCCAGTAGTGTAGACGGCTCCCAAGAGACCCAGTACTTC. Based on the CDR3 plus reference TRBV19 and TRBJ2-5, the full variable domain is DGGITQSPKYLFRKEGQNVTLSCEQNLNHDAMYWYRQDPGQGLRLIYYSQIVNDFQKGDIAEGYSVSREKKESFPLTVTSAQKNPTAFYLCASSVDGSQETQYFGPGTRLLVL.

V gene TRBV29-1 combines with J gene TRBJ2-1, with TRBD2 identical over 8 bases. The CDR3 consists of 11 residues. Per germline, CDR1 SQVTM and CDR2 ANQGSEA. With V trimmed by 5 bases and J by 8 bases, 2 bases remained unmatched. The CDR3 loop is CSVRRGDEQFF. The CDR3 DNA is TGCAGCGTTAGGCGGGGGGATGAGCAGTTCTTC.

J is TRBJ2-1 and V is TRBV6-2 or TRBV6-3, with 10 bases lining up with TRBD2. Trimming took 6 bases from V and 6 from J; bases not matched to a gene: 5. The CDR3 extends over 14 amino acids. Germline V gives CDR1 MNHEY, CDR2 SVGEGT. CDR3 protein: CASRLAGEPNEQFF. CDR3 sequence (DNA): TGTGCCAGCAGGCTAGCGGGGGAACCCAATGAGCAGTTCTTC.

V and J are TRBV11-2 and TRBJ2-7; no firm D call. The germline V gene has CDR1 SGHAT and CDR2 FQNNGV. The CDR3 contains 13 residues. The germline V and J ends were trimmed by 3 bases and 3 bases, with 9 bases remaining between them. CDR3 bases: TGTGCCAGCAGCTTTCGACGGCTCTACGAGCAGTACTTC. This codes for CASSFRRLYEQYF.

Here the CDR3 reads CASSSNLAGGANEQYF. For the CDR3, the DNA is TGCGCCAGCAGCTCAAACTTAGCGGGAGGGGCCAACGAGCAGTACTTC. The genes are TRBV5-1 and TRBJ2-7; 11 bases line up with TRBD2. CDR3 length: 16 residues. V was clipped by 3 bases and J by 5 bases; unmatched bases: 10. Germline V CDR1 and CDR2: SGHRS, YFSETQ.

The V gene is TRBV5-1, the J gene TRBJ2-7; unclear D gene. V was trimmed by 3 bases and J by 2 bases, leaving 12 bases between them. This CDR3 region has 14 residues. CDR1 is SGHRS and CDR2 is YFSETQ in the germline V gene. The CDR3 DNA is TGCGCCAGCAGCTCCCCCGAACTCGCCTACGAGCAGTACTTC. As protein: CASSSPELAYEQYF.

This chain joins TRBV7-3 and TRBJ1-3; D is unresolved. The germline V gene encodes CDR1 SGHTA and CDR2 FQGTGA. The V gene lost 4 bases and the J gene lost 4 bases, with 8 bases spanning the gap. This CDR3 has 13 residues. The CDR3: CASSSTPGNTIYF. CDR3 DNA: TGTGCCAGCAGCTCGACTCCCGGAAACACCATATATTTT.

The table lists this clonotype with many counts. This rearrangement joins TRBV3-1 to TRBJ2-7, with 11 bases fitting TRBD2. From germline, CDR1 is LGHDT and CDR2 YNNKEL (reference sequence). The V and J ends lost 4 bases and 0 bases, in that order; junction bases with no gene match: 2. This CDR3 has 15 residues. The CDR3 region is CASSPSGRSSYEQYF. CDR3 bases: TGTGCCAGCAGCCCTAGCGGGAGGAGCTCCTACGAGCAGTACTTC.

This clonotype has ten or more counts. The chain uses TRBV20-1 and TRBJ1-4, with a weak D call TRBD1 (5 bases). The CDR3 totals 14 residues. V was shortened by 0 bases and J by 7 bases, with 12 bases between the two germline ends. The V gene's germline CDR1 is DFQATT and CDR2 SNEGSKA (reference sequence). CDR3 sequence (DNA): TGCAGTGCTAGAGATCAGGGAGGTTCTGAAAAACTGTTTTTT. This translates into CSARDQGGSEKLFF.

This clonotype came up a few times. This sequence joins TRBV6-2 or TRBV6-3 and TRBJ2-5; D is ambiguous. Per the germline V gene, CDR1 is MNHEY and CDR2 is SVGEGT. The V end was cut by 5 bases, the J end by 9 bases, with 13 bases between. CDR3 length: 12 amino acids. CDR3 amino acids: CASSTSGAAQYF. The CDR3 region has the DNA TGTGCCAGCAGTACCTCAGGCGCGGCCCAGTACTTC.

In its sample, this clonotype was seen a few times. The rearrangement links TRBV5-1 to TRBJ1-1, with D possibly matching TRBD1 (6 bases). V was shortened by 4 bases and J by 5 bases, with 12 bases between the two germline ends. CDR3 length: 13 residues. From germline, CDR1 is SGHRS and CDR2 YFSETQ. The CDR3 reads CASSITGTTEAFF. The CDR3 nucleotides read TGCGCCAGCAGCATAACAGGGACGACTGAAGCTTTCTTT.

The genes are TRBV5-1 and TRBJ2-7; possibly TRBD2 for D (5 bases). The CDR3 contains 17 residues. The V and J ends lost 0 bases and 2 bases respectively, with 18 bases between them. CDR1 and CDR2 from the germline V gene are SGHRS and YFSETQ. The CDR3 DNA sequence: TGCGCCAGCAGCTTGGAACCGGACGGACTCGAACCCTACGAGCAGTACTTC. It specifies CASSLEPDGLEPYEQYF.

This clonotype was counted only a few times. J is TRBJ2-2 and V is TRBV20-1, with D perhaps matching TRBD1 (6 bases). V was clipped by 0 bases and J by 5 bases, with 13 bases between them. Germline assignment: CDR1 DFQATT and CDR2 SNEGSKA (reference sequence). The CDR3 is made up of 15 amino acids. The CDR3 protein is CSARDRRGSTGELFF. The CDR3 nucleotides read TGCAGTGCTAGAGATCGTAGGGGGAGTACCGGGGAGCTGTTTTTT.

The V gene is TRBV5-1, the J gene TRBJ2-2; D may be TRBD2 (5 bases). This CDR3 region has 14 residues. V lost 0 bases and J 7 bases, leaving 10 bases between the germline ends. Per the germline V gene, CDR1 is SGHRS and CDR2 is YFSETQ. The CDR3 bases are TGCGCCAGCAGCTTGGAGACGGGGATCGGGGAGCTGTTTTTT. This sequence encodes CASSLETGIGELFF.